This TCR beta chain appears in the sequencing data of a study of blood T cell repertoires in COVID-19. Whole-study context: T cells, B-cell-depleted T cells, or PBMCs provided the cDNA or gDNA that served as material.

There are 16 residues in the CDR3. V dropped 5 bases and J dropped 0 bases, with 17 bases sitting between them. Germline V CDR1 and CDR2: SGHVS, FNYEAQ. Measured with immunoSEQ multiplex PCR; TCRdb has only the in-frame clones, and not every one. The sample includes about 65,000 clones, around four fifths of them seen just once. The rearrangement uses TRBV7-6 and TRBJ2-7; TRBD1 might be the D (6 bases). Sequencing was done on a sample of peripheral blood. The clonotype was recovered from a man older than 75 with acute or convalescent COVID-19. The chain's CDR3 is CASSRTLRGSSYEQYF. As DNA, the CDR3 is TGTGCCAGCAGCCGTACCCTTAGGGGGAGCTCCTACGAGCAGTACTTC.